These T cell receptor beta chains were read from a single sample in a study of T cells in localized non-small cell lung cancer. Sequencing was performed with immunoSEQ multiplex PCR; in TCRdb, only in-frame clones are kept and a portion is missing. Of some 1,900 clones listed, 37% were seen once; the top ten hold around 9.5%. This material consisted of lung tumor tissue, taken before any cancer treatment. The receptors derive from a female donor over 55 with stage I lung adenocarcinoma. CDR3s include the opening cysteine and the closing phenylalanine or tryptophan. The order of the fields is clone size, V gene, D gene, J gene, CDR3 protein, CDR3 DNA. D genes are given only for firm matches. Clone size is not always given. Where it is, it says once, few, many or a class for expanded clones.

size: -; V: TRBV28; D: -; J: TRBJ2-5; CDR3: CASGRRVEETQYF; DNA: TGTGCCAGCGGTAGACGAGTAGAAGAGACCCAGTACTTC
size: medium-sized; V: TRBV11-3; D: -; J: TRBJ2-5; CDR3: CASSLVLGGGQTQYF; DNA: TGTGCCAGCAGCTTGGTACTCGGTGGCGGGCAGACCCAGTACTTC
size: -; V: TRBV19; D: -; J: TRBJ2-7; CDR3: CASSRGVIYEQYF; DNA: TGTGCCAGTAGTAGGGGGGTCATCTACGAGCAATACTTC
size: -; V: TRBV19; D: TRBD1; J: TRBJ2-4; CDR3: CASSITDRGSLAKNIQYF; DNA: TGTGCCAGTAGTATTACGGACAGGGGTTCTCTAGCCAAAAACATTCAGTACTTC
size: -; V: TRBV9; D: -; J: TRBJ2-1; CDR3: CASSVRGNNEQFF; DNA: TGTGCCAGCAGCGTAAGGGGGAACAATGAGCAGTTCTTC
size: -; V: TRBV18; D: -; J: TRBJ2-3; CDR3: CASSPGGISTDTQYF; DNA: TGTGCCAGCTCACCAGGGGGCATTAGCACAGATACGCAGTATTTT
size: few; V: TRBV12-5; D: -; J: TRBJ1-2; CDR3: CASARDLRGYTF; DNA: TGTGCCAGTGCAAGGGACTTACGCGGCTACACCTTC
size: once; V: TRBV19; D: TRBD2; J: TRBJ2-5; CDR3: CASSIGGTRHQETQYF; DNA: TGTGCCAGTAGTATAGGTGGGACTAGACACCAAGAGACCCAGTACTTC
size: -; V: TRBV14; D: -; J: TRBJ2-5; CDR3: CASSQKARGVADFQETQYF; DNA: TGTGCCAGCAGCCAAAAAGCAAGGGGGGTGGCAGACTTCCAAGAGACCCAGTACTTC
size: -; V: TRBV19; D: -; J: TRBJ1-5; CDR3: CASSIGGRSNQPQHF; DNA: TGTGCCAGTAGTATTGGGGGGAGGAGCAATCAGCCCCAGCATTTT
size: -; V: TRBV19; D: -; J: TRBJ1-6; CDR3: CASSTLDSTNSPLHF; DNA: TGTGCCAGTAGTACCCTGGACAGTACTAATTCACCCCTCCACTTT
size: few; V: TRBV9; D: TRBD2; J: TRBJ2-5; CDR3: CASSSPGGRAGEETQYF; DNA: TGTGCCAGCAGCTCCCCCGGGGGGAGAGCGGGAGAGGAGACCCAGTACTTC
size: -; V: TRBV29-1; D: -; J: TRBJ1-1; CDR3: CSASQGLPNTEAFF; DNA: TGCAGCGCTTCCCAGGGACTCCCGAACACTGAAGCTTTCTTT
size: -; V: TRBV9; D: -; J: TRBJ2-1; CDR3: CASSVEFDNEQFF; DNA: TGTGCCAGCAGCGTAGAATTCGACAATGAGCAGTTCTTC
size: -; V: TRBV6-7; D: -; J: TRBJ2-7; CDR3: CASSEGRAGDF; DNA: TGTGCCAGCAGTGAAGGGCGGGCCGGGGACTTC
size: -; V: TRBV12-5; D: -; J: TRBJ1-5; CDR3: CASAPLGVGNQPQHF; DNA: TGTGCTAGTGCCCCGTTAGGGGTTGGCAATCAGCCCCAGCATTTT
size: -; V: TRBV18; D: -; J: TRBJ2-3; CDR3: CASSPPGNRDTQYF; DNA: TGTGCCAGCTCACCACCCGGCAACAGAGATACGCAGTATTTT
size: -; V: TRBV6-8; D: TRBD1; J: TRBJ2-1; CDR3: CASRTGTGNEQFF; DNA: TGTGCCAGCAGAACCGGGACAGGGAATGAGCAGTTCTTC
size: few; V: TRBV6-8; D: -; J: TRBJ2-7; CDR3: CASRNGGSGYEQYF; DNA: TGTGCCAGCAGAAATGGGGGGAGTGGATACGAGCAGTACTTC
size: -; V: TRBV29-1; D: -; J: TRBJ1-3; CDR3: CSGVRVDPVAGNTIYF; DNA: TGCAGTGGGGTCCGGGTGGACCCAGTCGCTGGAAACACCATATATTTT
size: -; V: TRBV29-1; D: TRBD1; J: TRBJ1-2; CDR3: CSAPGDSLYGYTF; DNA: TGCAGCGCCCCTGGGGACAGCCTATATGGCTACACCTTC
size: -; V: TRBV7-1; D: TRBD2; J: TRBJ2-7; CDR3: CASSPIGGASNEQYF; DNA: TGTGCCAGCAGCCCCATCGGGGGGGCTTCGAACGAGCAGTACTTC
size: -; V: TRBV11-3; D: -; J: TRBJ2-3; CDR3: CASSLGQLADTQYF; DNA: TGTGCCAGCAGCTTGGGGCAGTTAGCAGATACGCAGTATTTT
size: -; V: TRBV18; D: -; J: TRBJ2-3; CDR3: CASSPYMGGKDTQYF; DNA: TGTGCCAGCTCACCCTATATGGGCGGCAAAGATACGCAGTATTTT
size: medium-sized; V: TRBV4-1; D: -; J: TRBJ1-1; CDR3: CASSHSGGVTEAFF; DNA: TGCGCCAGCAGCCATTCCGGGGGGGTCACTGAAGCTTTCTTT
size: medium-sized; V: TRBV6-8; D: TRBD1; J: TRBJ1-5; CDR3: CASMTSGTGNWYQPQHF; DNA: TGTGCCAGCATGACCTCCGGGACAGGGAATTGGTACCAGCCCCAGCATTTT
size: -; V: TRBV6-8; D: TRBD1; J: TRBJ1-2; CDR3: CAITSGTGNSGGGYTF; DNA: TGTGCCATCACCAGCGGGACAGGGAACTCGGGAGGCGGCTACACCTTC
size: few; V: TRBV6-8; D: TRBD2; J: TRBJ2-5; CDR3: CASSYVAGGETQYF; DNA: TGTGCCAGCAGTTACGTAGCGGGAGGGGAGACCCAGTACTTC
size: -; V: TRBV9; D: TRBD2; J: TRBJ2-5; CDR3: CASSKAGGSETQYF; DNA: TGTGCCAGCAGCAAAGCGGGAGGGTCAGAGACCCAGTACTTC
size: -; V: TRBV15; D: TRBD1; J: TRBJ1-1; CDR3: CATSRRQGRTEAFF; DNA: TGTGCCACCAGCCGTAGACAGGGGCGCACTGAAGCTTTCTTT
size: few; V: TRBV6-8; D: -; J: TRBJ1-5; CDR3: CASKRGESGQPQHF; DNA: TGTGCCAGCAAACGCGGGGAGTCAGGTCAGCCCCAGCATTTT
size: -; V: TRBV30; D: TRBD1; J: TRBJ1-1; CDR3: CAWGDFHRGIEAFF; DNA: TGTGCCTGGGGGGATTTCCACAGGGGGATTGAAGCTTTCTTT
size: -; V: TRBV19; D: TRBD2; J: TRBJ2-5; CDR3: CASSASGSSETQYF; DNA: TGTGCCAGTAGTGCTAGCGGGAGTTCTGAGACCCAGTACTTC
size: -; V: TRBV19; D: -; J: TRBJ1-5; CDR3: CASSGRVQLQHF; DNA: TGTGCCAGTAGTGGTCGTGTCCAGCTCCAGCATTTT
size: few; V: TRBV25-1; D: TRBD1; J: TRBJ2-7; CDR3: CASSAGTGGEQYF; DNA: TGTGCCAGCAGTGCAGGGACAGGCGGAGAGCAGTACTTC
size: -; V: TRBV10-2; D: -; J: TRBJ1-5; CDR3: CASSDGGGDSNQPQHF; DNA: TGCGCCAGCAGTGACGGGGGAGGGGATAGCAATCAGCCCCAGCATTTT
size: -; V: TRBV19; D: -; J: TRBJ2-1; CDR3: CASKRSSYNEQFF; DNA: TGTGCCAGTAAGCGAAGCTCCTACAATGAGCAGTTCTTC
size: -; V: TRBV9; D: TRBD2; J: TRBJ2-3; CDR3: CASSVEAGTDTQYF; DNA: TGTGCCAGCAGCGTAGAAGCGGGGACAGATACGCAGTATTTT
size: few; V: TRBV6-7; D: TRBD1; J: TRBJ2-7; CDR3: CASTLEQGAFYEQYF; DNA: TGTGCCAGCACGCTTGAACAGGGGGCATTCTACGAGCAATACTTC
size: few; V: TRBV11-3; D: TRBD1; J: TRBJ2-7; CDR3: CASSLRGTGDYEQYF; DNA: TGTGCCAGCAGCTTGAGGGGGACAGGGGACTACGAGCAGTACTTC
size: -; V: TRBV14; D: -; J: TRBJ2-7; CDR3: CVSSQYGQSVAQYF; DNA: TGTGTCAGCAGCCAATATGGACAGTCGGTCGCACAGTACTTC
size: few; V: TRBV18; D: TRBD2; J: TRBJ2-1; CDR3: CASSPSQREALNEQFF; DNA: TGTGCCAGCTCACCTTCCCAGCGGGAGGCCCTCAATGAGCAGTTCTTC